This TCR beta chain was identified during a study of naive and memory T cell subsets. Two oligonucleotides, mixed equimolar, formed the beta constant-region primer covering TRBC1 and TRBC2. Each CDR3 protein is one row after TCRdb ran MiXCR on the UMI-ligation and nested PCR reads. The repertoire holds around 90,000 distinct CDR3 sequences, with over 7% as singletons. The CDR3 is 15 amino acids. Germline CDR1 and CDR2: SGHDT and YYEEEE. This clonotype was seen more than once but under ten times. Germline and junction disagree at one end, which may indicate a read error. This TCR derives from a human donor in good health. This chain links TRBV5-6 with TRBJ2-2; D might be TRBD1 (5 bases). Sequencing input: central memory CD4+ T cells from blood. CDR3 DNA: TGTGCCAGTAGCTTGAGTCCCCAGGGCACCGGGGAGCTGTTTTTT. It encodes CASSLSPQGTGELFF. The full variable domain, in which reference TRBV5-6 and TRBJ2-2 provide the parts outside the CDR3, is DAGVTQSPTHLIKTRGQQVTLRCSPKSGHDTVSWYQQALGQGPQFIFQYYEEEERQRGNFPDRFSGHQFPNYSSELNVNALLLGDSALYLCASSLSPQGTGELFFGEGSRLTVL.